The 16 T cell receptor beta chains given below trace back to one sample, sequenced in a study of blood T cell repertoires in COVID-19. The assay was immunoSEQ multiplex PCR, and TCRdb's table has in-frame clones only and misses some. The sample lists around 190,000 clones, 84% occurring once. Sequenced input: PBMCs or T cells enriched from blood (not recorded which). These receptors came from a woman aged 30 to 39 who had recovered from COVID-19.

The gene calls are TRBV5-1 and TRBJ1-2; D call uncertain. Germline lookup yields CDR1 SGHRS and CDR2 YFSETQ. V was trimmed by 2 bases and J by 7 bases, leaving 12 bases between them. This CDR3 comprises 13 residues. CDR3 loop: CASSLQSISGYTF. The CDR3 nucleotides read TGCGCCAGCAGCTTACAGTCTATATCTGGCTACACCTTC. Looking up the rest from reference TRBV5-1 and TRBJ1-2 gives the full variable domain: KAGVTQTPRYLIKTRGQQVTLSCSPISGHRSVSWYQQTPGQGLQFLFEYFSETQRNKGNFPGRFSGRQFSNSRSEMNVSTLELGDSALYLCASSLQSISGYTFGSGTRLTVV.

The chain has TRBV10-1 and TRBJ2-1, with 7 bases fitting TRBD2. With V trimmed by 5 bases and J by 2 bases, 6 bases remained unmatched. The CDR3 consists of 15 residues. Germline CDR1 is WNHNN and CDR2 is SYGVQD (reference sequence). CDR3 sequence: CASSQAGLAYNEQFF. The CDR3 bases are TGCGCCAGCAGTCAAGCGGGACTCGCCTACAATGAGCAGTTCTTC.

V and J are TRBV5-4 and TRBJ1-2; D gene uncertain. This CDR3 comprises 14 residues. The V gene's germline CDR1 is SGHNT and CDR2 YYREEE (reference sequence). The V and J ends lost 2 bases and 6 bases respectively, with 14 bases between them. The CDR3 protein is CASSLGSRSDGYTF. CDR3 in DNA: TGTGCCAGCAGCTTAGGTTCCAGAAGCGATGGCTACACCTTC.

This chain joins TRBV5-1 and TRBJ1-1; D gene uncertain. Per germline, CDR1 SGHRS and CDR2 YFSETQ. V lost 0 bases, J lost 4 bases, and 13 bases lay in between. There are 15 residues in the CDR3. The DNA for the CDR3 is TGCGCCAGCAGCTTGGACGGGGTTAGGATCACTGAAGCTTTCTTT. Its protein is CASSLDGVRITEAFF.

CDR3 in DNA: TGTGCCACCAGCTTATCAGGACTCACCGGGGAGCTGTTTTTT. This encodes CATSLSGLTGELFF. V gene TRBV15 combines with J gene TRBJ2-2; the D gene is possibly TRBD2 (5 bases). Trimming pared 5 bases from V and 4 bases from J, leaving 11 bases between. The CDR3 spans 14 residues. Germline V lookup: CDR1 LNHNV, CDR2 YYDKDF (reference sequence).

The chain employs TRBV28 and TRBJ2-7, with 7 bases that match TRBD2. The CDR3 runs to 14 residues. J gave up 2 bases and V 3 bases, and 4 bases lay outside the gene matches. Germline CDR1 is MDHEN and CDR2 is SYDVKM. In nucleotides, the CDR3 is TGTGCCAGCAGTTTGGGAGGGCCCCCCTACGAGCAGTACTTC. Translating gives CASSLGGPPYEQYF.

The chain recombines TRBV5-5 with TRBJ1-4; unclear D gene. This CDR3 is 14 amino acids long. The germline V and J ends were trimmed by 7 bases and 0 bases, with 10 bases remaining between them. Germline assignment: CDR1 SGHKS and CDR2 YYEKEE (reference sequence). This chain's CDR3 is CASVSHATNEKLFF. The CDR3, as DNA: TGTGCCAGCGTCTCACATGCAACTAATGAAAAACTGTTTTTT.

This clone was recorded only once. The V call is TRBV29-1, the J call TRBJ1-1; D is unclear. V lost 3 bases and J 0 bases, leaving 11 bases between the germline ends. The CDR3 loop spans 14 amino acids. CDR1 is SQVTM, CDR2 ANQGSEA, per germline. DNA for the CDR3: TGCAGCGTTGATGGAGGGCAGATGAACACTGAAGCTTTCTTT. Protein product: CSVDGGQMNTEAFF.

V usage is TRBV6-5 and J usage is TRBJ1-5; tentatively, D is TRBD1 (6 bases). CDR1 and CDR2 (germline): MNHEY, SVGAGI. The CDR3 covers 16 residues. Between the trimmed V and J ends, which lost 4 bases and 0 bases, there was a span of 13 bases. The DNA of the CDR3 is TGTGCCAGCAGTTCGATGCGGACAGATAGCAATCAGCCCCAGCATTTT. Its translation: CASSSMRTDSNQPQHF.

This sequence joins TRBV5-1 and TRBJ1-2; the D gene is possibly TRBD1 (6 bases). Trimming took off 0 bases at V and 6 bases at J, with 6 bases between the two ends. The CDR3 runs 12 residues. Germline assignment: CDR1 SGHRS and CDR2 YFSETQ. The CDR3 nucleotides are TGCGCCAGCAGCTTGGCAGGGGATGGCTACACCTTC. It yields the protein CASSLAGDGYTF. Drawing the rest from reference TRBV5-1 and TRBJ1-2, the complete variable domain is KAGVTQTPRYLIKTRGQQVTLSCSPISGHRSVSWYQQTPGQGLQFLFEYFSETQRNKGNFPGRFSGRQFSNSRSEMNVSTLELGDSALYLCASSLAGDGYTFGSGTRLTVV.

The J gene is TRBJ1-1, the V gene TRBV18; no firm D call. V lost 5 bases and J lost 0, with 13 bases in between. There are 15 residues in the CDR3. Germline V lookup: CDR1 KGHSH, CDR2 LQKENI. CDR3 residues: CASSSQEGMNTEAFF. The CDR3 bases are TGTGCCAGCTCAAGCCAGGAAGGCATGAACACTGAAGCTTTCTTT.

The sample holds one count of this clone. The chain carries TRBV9 and TRBJ2-7, with D unresolved. Trimming left V 5 bases short and J 0 bases short, with 9 bases between. The CDR3 runs to 13 residues. Germline-derived CDR1 and CDR2 are SGDLS and YYNGEE. CDR3: CASSLYSSYEQYF. The CDR3 nucleotides read TGTGCCAGCAGTCTGTACAGCTCCTACGAGCAGTACTTC.

This clone was detected a few times. One end of the junction fails to match germline, which may point to a read error. The chain links TRBV6-1 to TRBJ1-4, with 8 bases aligning to TRBD1. Germline loops: CDR1 MNHNS, CDR2 SASEGT. The length of the CDR3 is 10 residues. The CDR3 DNA follows: TGTGCCAGCAGTGACAGGGGACAGGTTTTT. Translating it yields CASSDRGQVF.

This chain joins TRBV28 and TRBJ1-5, with a weak D call TRBD1 (5 bases). Between the trimmed V and J ends, which lost 4 bases and 3 bases, there was a span of 10 bases. The germline V gene encodes CDR1 MDHEN and CDR2 SYDVKM. This CDR3 region has 14 residues. CDR3 residues: CASSWGLINQPQHF. The CDR3 DNA reads as TGTGCCAGCAGTTGGGGACTCATCAATCAGCCCCAGCATTTT.

A few counts support this clone. This rearrangement joins TRBV5-1 to TRBJ1-3; 8 bases are a match to TRBD1. The CDR3 spans 18 residues. CDR1 and CDR2 from the germline V gene are SGHRS and YFSETQ. Losses at the gene ends were 0 bases for V and 0 bases for J; bases not matched to a gene: 8. The CDR3 spells CASSLGRTGPSSGNTIYF. The CDR3, as DNA: TGCGCCAGCAGCTTGGGCCGGACAGGGCCCAGCTCTGGAAACACCATATATTTT.

The rearrangement uses TRBV29-1 and TRBJ2-5, with 11 bases lining up with TRBD1. The CDR3 sequence is 14 residues long. Germline assignment: CDR1 SQVTM and CDR2 ANQGSEA. V shed 3 bases, J shed 2 bases, and the junction held 2 bases outside the gene matches. CDR3 protein: CSVEGQGVQETQYF. CDR3 nucleotide sequence: TGCAGCGTTGAGGGACAGGGGGTTCAAGAGACCCAGTACTTC.